Presented here are 27 T cell receptor beta chains from one specimen sequenced in a study of shared clonotypes between healthy human individuals. Clones were sequenced by immunoSEQ multiplex PCR, and TCRdb holds only the in-frame ones, with some missing. The sample comprises about 2.3 million clones, 90% to 95% of which are singletons, and roughly 0.36% rests with the top ten. The sample consisted of naive CD4+ T cells from PBMCs. Subset reported: CD45RA+ positively selected. These receptors all come from a man between 18 and 35 years old in good health. Some clones in this sample may be carry-over from other donors' samples.

The V gene is TRBV28, the J gene TRBJ1-1; unclear D gene. Germline loops: CDR1 MDHEN, CDR2 SYDVKM. The CDR3 consists of 13 residues. The V gene lost 8 bases and the J gene lost 1 base, with 11 bases spanning the gap. The DNA for the CDR3 is TGTGCCAGCCATTTTGAGGGGAACACTGAAGCTTTCTTT. Protein sequence: CASHFEGNTEAFF. Drawing the rest from reference TRBV28 and TRBJ1-1, the complete variable domain is DVKVTQSSRYLVKRTGEKVFLECVQDMDHENMFWYRQDPGLGLRLIYFSYDVKMKEKGDIPEGYSVSREKKERFSLILESASTNQTSMYLCASHFEGNTEAFFGQGTRLTVV.

The chain has TRBV13 and TRBJ2-2, with 9 nucleotides matching TRBD2. Germline-derived CDR1 and CDR2 are PRHDT and FYEKMQ (reference sequence). The V segment lost 5 bases and the J segment 2 bases; nucleotides outside the gene matches: 15. This CDR3 has 19 amino acids. As DNA, the CDR3 is TGTGCCAGCAGCCTATATTCCTATAGACTAGCGGCCAACACCGGGGAGCTGTTTTTT. Amino acids: CASSLYSYRLAANTGELFF.

The chain carries TRBV28 and TRBJ1-1; TRBD1 matches at 8 bases. Trimming at V came to 2 bases and at J to 10 bases, leaving 6 bases not matched to a gene. The germline gives CDR1 MDHEN, CDR2 SYDVKM. The CDR3 is 13 amino acids. CDR3 amino acids: CASSLPGGPGAFF. The DNA for the CDR3 is TGTGCCAGCAGTTTACCAGGGGGCCCTGGAGCTTTCTTT.

The chain has TRBV18 and TRBJ1-1; a weak D match, TRBD1 (6 bases). Germline CDR1 and CDR2: KGHSH and LQKENI. The V end was cut by 6 bases, the J end by 4 bases, with 15 bases between. The length of the CDR3 is 14 residues. CDR3 DNA: TGTGCCAGCTCTCAAATACGGACAGCCACTGAAGCTTTCTTT. Translating it yields CASSQIRTATEAFF. The complete variable domain, with remaining parts taken from reference TRBV18 and TRBJ1-1, reads NAGVMQNPRHLVRRRGQEARLRCSPMKGHSHVYWYRQLPEEGLKFMVYLQKENIIDESGMPKERFSAEFPKEGPSILRIQQVVRGDSAAYFCASSQIRTATEAFFGQGTRLTVV.

This chain links TRBV4-3 with TRBJ2-2; either TRBD1 or TRBD2 may fit D (5 bases each). CDR1 and CDR2 from the germline V gene are LGHNA and YSLEER. Trimming shortened V by 3 bases and J by 6 bases, and 14 bases separated the two germline ends. This CDR3 spans 15 amino acids. CDR3 nucleotides: TGCGCCAGCAGCCAGGGACGCATTTTCTCCGGGGAGCTGTTTTTT. Residues: CASSQGRIFSGELFF.

This chain links TRBV5-6 with TRBJ2-5; D is unclear. Trimming pared 2 bases from V and 4 bases from J, leaving 6 bases between. Germline-derived CDR1 and CDR2 are SGHDT and YYEEEE. The CDR3 covers 12 residues. The CDR3 coding sequence is TGTGCCAGCAGCTTAAGTGCAGAGACCCAGTACTTC. Protein product: CASSLSAETQYF.

About this clone: The same CDR3 is also encoded by other DNA sequences in this sample. V usage is TRBV5-1 and J usage is TRBJ2-1, with 8 bases lining up with TRBD2. The germline V gene encodes CDR1 SGHRS and CDR2 YFSETQ. V shed 0 bases and J 6 bases; nucleotides not matched to a gene: 2. The CDR3 sequence is 14 residues long. Here the CDR3 DNA reads TGCGCCAGCAGCTTGGCGCTAGCGGGCAATGAGCAGTTCTTC. Translation: CASSLALAGNEQFF. Full variable domain (outside the CDR3, taken from reference TRBV5-1 and TRBJ2-1): KAGVTQTPRYLIKTRGQQVTLSCSPISGHRSVSWYQQTPGQGLQFLFEYFSETQRNKGNFPGRFSGRQFSNSRSEMNVSTLELGDSALYLCASSLALAGNEQFFGPGTRLTVL.

The chain couples TRBV6-4 to TRBJ1-2; no definite D call. The V end lost 4 bases, the J end lost 8 bases, and 8 bases lay between the germline ends. The CDR3 has 11 amino acids. In germline, CDR1 is MRHNA, CDR2 SNTAGT. The CDR3 loop reads CASSGGGGYTF. The CDR3 DNA reads as TGTGCCAGCAGTGGAGGCGGCGGCTACACCTTC.

The rearrangement joins TRBV7-6 to TRBJ2-5; the match to TRBD2 covers 10 bases. The V segment lost 5 bases and the J segment 0 bases; nucleotides outside the gene matches: 9. Germline V gene data show CDR1 as SGHVS and CDR2 as FNYEAQ. The CDR3 loop spans 17 amino acids. In DNA, the CDR3 is TGTGCCAGCAGCGATGTCAAGACTAGCGGGTACCAAGAGACCCAGTACTTC. Translated, it gives CASSDVKTSGYQETQYF.

The V call is TRBV5-6, the J call TRBJ1-3, with no clear D. This CDR3 spans 14 amino acids. V was shortened by 0 bases and J by 4 bases, with 8 bases between the two germline ends. CDR1 SGHDT and CDR2 YYEEEE come from the germline V gene. The CDR3 nucleotides read TGTGCCAGCAGCTTGGAAGAGATCGGAAACACCATATATTTT. Its protein product is CASSLEEIGNTIYF.

This chain links TRBV5-1 with TRBJ2-3; 8 nucleotides align to TRBD1. V was clipped by 4 bases and J by 7 bases; unmatched bases: 14. Germline CDR1 and CDR2: SGHRS and YFSETQ. The length of the CDR3 is 16 residues. The CDR3 DNA reads as TGCGCCAGCAGCAATGCGGGCAGGGGGCGAGGAAATACGCAGTATTTT. The encoded protein is CASSNAGRGRGNTQYF.

This chain links TRBV7-9 with TRBJ2-7; 7 positions agree with TRBD1. The CDR3 is 19 amino acids. The ends lost 5 bases at V and 4 bases at J; junction bases unmatched: 23. The germline V gene encodes CDR1 SEHNR and CDR2 FQNEAQ (reference sequence). The CDR3 is CASSEVHIVVGRGMYEQYF. The CDR3 coding sequence is TGTGCCAGCAGCGAAGTTCATATCGTAGTGGGCAGGGGGATGTACGAGCAGTACTTC.

The chain joins TRBV5-6 to TRBJ1-5; TRBD1 is a possible D gene (6 bases). This CDR3 contains 15 residues. Germline V lookup: CDR1 SGHDT, CDR2 YYEEEE. V lost 0 bases and J 4 bases, leaving 11 bases between the germline ends. This CDR3 is CASSLGGTTNQPQHF. The CDR3 region has the DNA TGTGCCAGCAGCTTGGGTGGGACAACTAATCAGCCCCAGCATTTT.

The chain uses TRBV27 and TRBJ1-4; no clear D. V was trimmed by 11 bases and J by 7 bases, leaving 2 bases between them. The CDR3 consists of 8 residues. Germline-derived CDR1 and CDR2 are MNHEY and SMNVEV (reference sequence). The CDR3 spells CAVEKLFF. CDR3 DNA: TGTGCCGTTGAAAAACTGTTTTTT.

The chain recombines TRBV29-1 with TRBJ2-1; TRBD1 is a possible D gene (5 bases). Germline V gives CDR1 SQVTM, CDR2 ANQGSEA. The length of the CDR3 is 14 residues. V lost 7 bases, J lost 4 bases, and 17 bases lay in between. CDR3 nucleotide sequence: TGCAGCGGTGGGGCTAGTGACCGATACAATGAGCAGTTCTTC. Protein product: CSGGASDRYNEQFF.

The chain recombines TRBV28 with TRBJ1-4; TRBD1 matches at 10 bases. The germline V gene encodes CDR1 MDHEN and CDR2 SYDVKM. This CDR3 spans 15 amino acids. Trimming cost V 8 bases and J 4 bases; bases outside gene matches: 7. CDR3 residues: CASLDRGPDNEKLFF. DNA of the CDR3: TGTGCCAGCCTAGACAGGGGGCCCGATAATGAAAAACTGTTTTTT.

J is TRBJ2-7 and V is TRBV10-3; 10 positions agree with TRBD2. The CDR3 covers 15 residues. Germline V CDR1 and CDR2: ENHRY, SYGVKD. V shed 2 bases, J shed 4 bases, and the junction held 5 bases outside the gene matches. The CDR3 DNA reads as TGTGCCATCAGTGAGGTAGCGGGAGGTAGGTACGAGCAGTACTTC. The encoded protein is CAISEVAGGRYEQYF.

The rearrangement uses TRBV7-9 and TRBJ2-1; unclear D gene. Trimming took off 5 bases at V and 10 bases at J, with 9 bases between the two ends. This CDR3 is built from 11 residues. The V gene's germline CDR1 is SEHNR and CDR2 FQNEAQ (reference sequence). CDR3 DNA sequence: TGTGCCAGCAGCGAAGCATGGGAGCAGTTCTTC. It encodes CASSEAWEQFF.

This clone was picked up a small number of times. Other DNA sequences from this sample encode an identical CDR3 as well. As DNA, the CDR3 is TGTGCCTGGAGTGGGGACAGGGGAGAAAAACTGTTTTTT. It translates to CAWSGDRGEKLFF. The chain recombines TRBV30 with TRBJ1-4, with 10 positions matching TRBD1. CDR3 length: 13 residues. CDR1 and CDR2 (germline): GTSNPN, SVGIG (reference sequence). Trimming cost V 1 base and J 8 bases; bases outside gene matches: 1. Supplemented by reference TRBV30 and TRBJ1-4, the full variable domain reads SQTIHQWPATLVQPVGSPLSLECTVEGTSNPNLYWYRQAAGRGLQLLFYSVGIGQISSEVPQNLSASRPQDRQFILSSKKLLLSDSGFYLCAWSGDRGEKLFFGSGTQLSVL.

V gene TRBV2 combines with J gene TRBJ1-2; D not resolved. The germline V gene encodes CDR1 SNHLY and CDR2 FYNNEI. The CDR3 loop spans 14 amino acids. V was cut by 1 base and J by 2 bases, with 8 bases left in between. The CDR3 DNA is TGTGCCAGCAGTGAAGTAGTAAGGAACTATGGCTACACCTTC. It encodes CASSEVVRNYGYTF.

The rearrangement joins TRBV5-1 to TRBJ2-1; the match to TRBD2 covers 8 bases. With V trimmed by 5 bases and J by 8 bases, 12 bases remained unmatched. The CDR3 extends over 15 amino acids. The germline V gene has CDR1 SGHRS and CDR2 YFSETQ. This CDR3 is CASSKASGPPDEQFF. The CDR3 nucleotides are TGCGCCAGCAGTAAAGCTAGCGGGCCTCCGGATGAGCAGTTCTTC.

The CDR3 region is CASRVAGVETQYF. CDR3 in DNA: TGTGCCAGCAGGGTAGCGGGCGTAGAGACCCAGTACTTC. The chain has TRBV7-2 and TRBJ2-5, with 7 bases aligning to TRBD2. This CDR3 is built from 13 residues. The V gene's germline CDR1 is SGHTA and CDR2 FQGNSA. Losses at the gene ends were 6 bases for V and 4 bases for J; bases not matched to a gene: 5.

The chain carries TRBV2 and TRBJ2-2; 8 nucleotides line up with TRBD1. The germline gives CDR1 SNHLY, CDR2 FYNNEI. This CDR3 region has 18 residues. V trimming: 3 bases; J trimming: 2 bases; junction bases outside the gene matches: 11. This CDR3 is CASSDPRDRRSNTGELFF. In DNA form, the CDR3 reads TGTGCCAGCAGTGATCCCCGGGACAGGAGATCAAACACCGGGGAGCTGTTTTTT.

This chain connects TRBV6-1 to TRBJ1-5, with D perhaps TRBD1 (5 bases). Between the trimmed V and J ends, which lost 2 bases and 2 bases, there was a span of 10 bases. The CDR3 length is 15 residues. CDR1 is MNHNS and CDR2 is SASEGT in the germline V gene. CDR3 DNA: TGTGCCAGCAGTGAAAACTTACAGGGCAATCAGCCCCAGCATTTT. It yields the protein CASSENLQGNQPQHF.

This sequence joins TRBV6-1 and TRBJ1-6; a possible D gene is TRBD1 (5 bases). This CDR3 is 16 amino acids long. Germline V gene data show CDR1 as MNHNS and CDR2 as SASEGT. Trimming left V 2 bases short and J 8 bases short, with 16 bases between. CDR3 loop: CASSEWLGGVHSPLHF. DNA for the CDR3: TGTGCCAGCAGTGAATGGTTGGGAGGGGTACATTCACCCCTCCACTTT.

This sequence joins TRBV7-8 and TRBJ1-3; TRBD1 might be the D (6 bases). This CDR3 spans 16 amino acids. The germline V and J ends were trimmed by 6 bases and 1 base, with 16 bases remaining between them. Germline values: CDR1 SGHVS, CDR2 FQNEAQ. The CDR3 loop is CASSNAYRDSGNTIYF. CDR3 DNA sequence: TGTGCCAGCAGTAACGCCTACAGGGATTCTGGAAACACCATATATTTT.

As to this clone: The identical CDR3 is also encoded by other nucleotide sequences in the sample. The chain recombines TRBV28 with TRBJ2-1; no clear D. The V gene's germline CDR1 is MDHEN and CDR2 SYDVKM. With 2 bases removed from V and 7 bases from J, the gap between germline ends came to 6 bases. CDR3 length: 12 residues. The CDR3 is CASSLVGNEQFF. The CDR3 DNA reads as TGTGCCAGCAGTTTAGTGGGGAATGAGCAGTTCTTC.